This T cell receptor beta chain originates from a study of radiation and T cells in renal cell carcinoma. Whole-study findings and limits: Without pretreatment biopsies, baseline tumor clonotype presence was undetermined. In blood, top tumor clones expanded by 2 weeks, shrinking by 4.

Time point of the sample: blood 4 weeks post-SBRT, at nephrectomy. The treatment here: 15 Gy SBRT to primary tumor, nephrectomy 4 weeks later. Radiation-treated patients gave blood at baseline, week 2 and week 4. This renal cell carcinoma was of the clear cell type. Generated by immunoSEQ multiplex PCR, the TCRdb table keeps only in-frame clones and is missing some. The sample consists of just over 95,000 clones, around 83% of them appearing once. Comments on this clone: Its antigen is as yet unknown.

This receptor was identified in a man between 60 and 70 years old with renal cell carcinoma. This specimen was blood, taken from a patient whose treatment included radiotherapy and nephrectomy.

The CDR3: CASSAGREGEKLFF. CDR3 DNA: TGTGCCAGCAGTGCAGGCAGGGAGGGTGAAAAACTGTTTTTT. The chain uses TRBV2 and TRBJ1-4, with D perhaps TRBD1 (5 bases). This CDR3 is built from 14 residues. Trimming took off 4 bases at V and 7 bases at J, with 13 bases between the two ends. CDR1 SNHLY and CDR2 FYNNEI come from the germline V gene.